This TCR beta chain was documented in a study of chemoradiotherapy in HPV16-positive cancers. Whole-study context: Candidate HPV-specific clones and shared TCR motifs came from a couple of HPV16-positive patients. Findings of the study overall: Non-HPV-specific T cells did not expand in tumors during treatment, whereas candidate HPV-specific clones and E7-related motifs did. The functional HPV-specific definition rests on just a couple of HPV16-positive patients. Better recurrence-free survival went with HPV-responsive T-cell expansion in HPV16-positive patients.

Data came from immunoSEQ multiplex PCR; TCRdb stores just in-frame clones and leaves some out. The sample shows 12,000 to 15,000 clones, approximately 91% of them seen only once. To note about this clone: What it recognizes is unknown.

This CDR3 is 13 amino acids long. Per germline, CDR1 MNHNS and CDR2 SASEGT. Trimming shortened V by 5 bases and J by 2 bases, and 9 bases separated the two germline ends. This rearrangement joins TRBV6-1 to TRBJ1-2; D gene unclear. The TCR sequence derives from a human donor with HPV-associated anogenital cancer. The sample in question was blood, obtained from a patient who underwent chemoradiotherapy. As DNA, the CDR3 is TGTGCCAGCAGTCCGGAGTTGAACTATGGCTACACCTTC. It specifies CASSPELNYGYTF.